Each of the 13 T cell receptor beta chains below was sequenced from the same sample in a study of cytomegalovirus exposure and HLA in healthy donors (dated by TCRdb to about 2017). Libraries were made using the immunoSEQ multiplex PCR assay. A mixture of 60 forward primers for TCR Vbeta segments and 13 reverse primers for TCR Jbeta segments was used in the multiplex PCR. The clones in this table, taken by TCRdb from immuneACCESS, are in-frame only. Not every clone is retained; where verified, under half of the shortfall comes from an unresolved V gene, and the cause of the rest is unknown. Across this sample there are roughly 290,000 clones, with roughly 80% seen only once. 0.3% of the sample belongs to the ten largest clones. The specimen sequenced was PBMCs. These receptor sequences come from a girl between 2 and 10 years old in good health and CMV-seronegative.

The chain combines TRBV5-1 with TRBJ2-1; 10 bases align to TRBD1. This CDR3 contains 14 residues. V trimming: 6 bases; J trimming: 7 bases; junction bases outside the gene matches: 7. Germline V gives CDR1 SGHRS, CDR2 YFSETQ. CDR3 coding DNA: TGCGCCAGCAACGACAGGGGGCCGGGGAATGAGCAGTTCTTC. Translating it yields CASNDRGPGNEQFF.

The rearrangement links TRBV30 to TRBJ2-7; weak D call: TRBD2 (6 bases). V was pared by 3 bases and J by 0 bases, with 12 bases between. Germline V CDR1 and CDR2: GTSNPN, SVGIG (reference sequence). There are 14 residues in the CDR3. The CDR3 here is CAWRGTGTSYEQYF. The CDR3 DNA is TGTGCCTGGAGGGGGACTGGCACCTCCTACGAGCAGTACTTC.

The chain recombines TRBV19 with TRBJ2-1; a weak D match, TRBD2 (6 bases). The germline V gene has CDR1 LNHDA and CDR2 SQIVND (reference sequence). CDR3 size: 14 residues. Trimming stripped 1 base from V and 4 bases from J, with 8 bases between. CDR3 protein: CASSIGGTYNEQFF. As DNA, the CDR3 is TGTGCCAGTAGTATAGGCGGGACTTACAATGAGCAGTTCTTC.

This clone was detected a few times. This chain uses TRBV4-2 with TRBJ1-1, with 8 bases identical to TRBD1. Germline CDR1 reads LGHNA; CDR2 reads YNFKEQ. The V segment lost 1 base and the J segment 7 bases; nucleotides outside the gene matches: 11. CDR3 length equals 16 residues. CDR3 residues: CASSQVWQGASNEAFF. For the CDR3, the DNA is TGTGCCAGCAGCCAAGTTTGGCAGGGGGCCTCCAATGAAGCTTTCTTT.

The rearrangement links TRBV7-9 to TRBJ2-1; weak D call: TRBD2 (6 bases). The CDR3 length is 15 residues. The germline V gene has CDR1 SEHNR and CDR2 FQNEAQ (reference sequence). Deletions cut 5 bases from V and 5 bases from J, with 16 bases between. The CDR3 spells CASSRDSNRDNEQFF. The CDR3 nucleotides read TGTGCCAGCAGCCGGGACTCAAATAGAGACAATGAGCAGTTCTTC.

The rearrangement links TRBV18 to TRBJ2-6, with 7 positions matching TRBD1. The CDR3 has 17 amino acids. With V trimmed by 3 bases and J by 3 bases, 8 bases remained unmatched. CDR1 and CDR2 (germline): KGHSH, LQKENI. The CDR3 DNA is TGTGCCAGCTCACCCACGACAGGGCGAAGTGGGGCCAACGTCCTGACTTTC. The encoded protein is CASSPTTGRSGANVLTF.

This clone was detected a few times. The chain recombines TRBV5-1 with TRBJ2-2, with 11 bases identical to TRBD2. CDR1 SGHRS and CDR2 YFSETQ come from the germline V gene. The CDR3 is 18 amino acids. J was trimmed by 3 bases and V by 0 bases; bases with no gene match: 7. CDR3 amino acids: CASSLGPMTSGDTGELFF. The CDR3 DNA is TGCGCCAGCAGCTTGGGCCCCATGACTAGCGGGGACACCGGGGAGCTGTTTTTT. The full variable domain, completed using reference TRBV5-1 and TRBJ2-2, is KAGVTQTPRYLIKTRGQQVTLSCSPISGHRSVSWYQQTPGQGLQFLFEYFSETQRNKGNFPGRFSGRQFSNSRSEMNVSTLELGDSALYLCASSLGPMTSGDTGELFFGEGSRLTVL.

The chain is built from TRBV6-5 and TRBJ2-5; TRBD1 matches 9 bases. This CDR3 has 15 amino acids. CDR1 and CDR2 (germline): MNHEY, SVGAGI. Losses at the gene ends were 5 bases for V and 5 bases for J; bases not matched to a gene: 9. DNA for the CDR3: TGTGCCAGCAGTGGAAACAGGGGGCGAGTCGAGACCCAGTACTTC. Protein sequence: CASSGNRGRVETQYF.

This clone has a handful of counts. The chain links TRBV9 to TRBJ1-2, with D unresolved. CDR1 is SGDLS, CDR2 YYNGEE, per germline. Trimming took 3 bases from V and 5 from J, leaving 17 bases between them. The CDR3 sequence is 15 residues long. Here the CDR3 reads CASSGPRQAIYGYTF. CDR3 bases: TGTGCCAGCAGCGGGCCCCGGCAGGCCATATATGGCTACACCTTC.

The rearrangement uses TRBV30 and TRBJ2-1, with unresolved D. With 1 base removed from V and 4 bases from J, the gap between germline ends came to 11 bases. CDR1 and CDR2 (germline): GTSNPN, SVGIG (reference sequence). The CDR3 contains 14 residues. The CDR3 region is CAWSGDGTYNEQFF. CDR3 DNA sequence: TGTGCCTGGAGTGGCGATGGTACGTACAATGAGCAGTTCTTC.

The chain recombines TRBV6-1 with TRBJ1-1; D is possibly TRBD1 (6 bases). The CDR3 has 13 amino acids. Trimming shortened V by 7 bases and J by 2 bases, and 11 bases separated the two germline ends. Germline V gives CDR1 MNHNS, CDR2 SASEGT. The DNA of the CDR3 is TGTGCCAGCAAAAGGGGGACAAACACTGAAGCTTTCTTT. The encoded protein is CASKRGTNTEAFF.

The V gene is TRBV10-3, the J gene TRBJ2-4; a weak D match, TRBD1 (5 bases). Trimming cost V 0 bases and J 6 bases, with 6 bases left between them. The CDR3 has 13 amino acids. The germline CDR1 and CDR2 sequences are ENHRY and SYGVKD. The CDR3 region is CAISESDRNIQYF. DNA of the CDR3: TGTGCCATCAGTGAGTCCGACAGAAACATTCAGTACTTC.

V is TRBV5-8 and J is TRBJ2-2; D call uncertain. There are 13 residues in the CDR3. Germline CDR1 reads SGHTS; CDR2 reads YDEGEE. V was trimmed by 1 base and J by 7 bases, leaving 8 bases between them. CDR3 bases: TGTGCCAGCAGCTTGCGGGTTGTCGGGGAGCTGTTTTTT. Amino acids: CASSLRVVGELFF.